This T cell receptor (beta chain) comes out of a study of control samples from healthy donors and cancer patients. The CDR3 totals 13 residues. Trimming pared 2 bases from V and 10 bases from J, leaving 14 bases between. CDR1 is SGDLS and CDR2 is YYNGEE in the germline V gene. Generated by immunoSEQ multiplex PCR, the TCRdb table keeps only in-frame clones and is missing some. The table records 60,000 to 75,000 clones, approximately 87% of them present only once. The receptor's source is a woman between 50 and 59 years old with head and neck cancer. The rearrangement uses TRBV9 and TRBJ2-3; possible D gene TRBD1, 7 bases. Sequencing was done on a sample of PBMCs. The CDR3 DNA follows: TGTGCCAGCAGCGTCGGGGGTACAGGGGCGCAGTATTTT. As protein: CASSVGGTGAQYF.